This record covers a single T cell receptor (beta chain). What it recognizes is unknown. The data are from a study of CXCR3-negative and CXCR3-positive naive CD8 T cells. The study's findings and limits: Whereas memory cells differed, naive CXCR3-negative and CXCR3-positive cells shared similar TRBV-TRBJ usage. High diversity, comparable across both naive subsets, contrasted with much lower diversity in memory CD8+ cells. Cryopreservation partially decreased CXCR3 expression, and most assays used fresh PBMCs.

In germline, CDR1 is SGHRS, CDR2 YFSETQ. This CDR3 has 19 amino acids. 5' RACE that incorporated UMI labels was used to prepare the TRB cDNA libraries. TCRdb reanalyzed the 5' RACE reads, giving one entry per CDR3 protein sequence and no DNA. The clone table shows 60,000 or so distinct CDR3 sequences, with the ten largest holding under 25%. Every CD8+ T cell subset underwent triplicate sorting at some 280,000 cells apiece. The sequenced material came from memory CD8+ T cells from blood. The V and J genes are TRBV5-1 and TRBJ2-2; the TCRdb D gene call, TRBD2, has no DNA to confirm it. The origin of this receptor is a human donor in good health. Some clones in this sample may be carry-over from other donors' samples. The CDR3 region is CASSLAGGNLLANTGELFF.